The entry that follows covers one T cell receptor (beta chain) sequence. The sample is drawn from a study of cytomegalovirus exposure and HLA in healthy donors. PCR employed 60 Vbeta and 13 Jbeta primers. Generated by immunoSEQ multiplex PCR, the TCRdb table keeps only in-frame clones and is missing some. In the table there are around 93,000 clones, about four fifths of which are singletons. Trimming pared 10 bases from V and 0 bases from J, leaving 16 bases between. Germline CDR1 reads MNHNS; CDR2 reads SASEGT. The CDR3 runs to 15 residues. The chain employs TRBV6-1 and TRBJ1-3; D not certain. This TCR derives from a man in his thirties or forties in good health and CMV-seropositive. Sequenced input: PBMCs. The CDR3 DNA reads as TGTGCCATCGACTTGGGAGTGAGCTCTGGAAACACCATATATTTT. Translating gives CAIDLGVSSGNTIYF.